The 3 T cell receptor beta chains below all came from one sample that was sequenced in a study of chemoradiotherapy in HPV16-positive cancers. Sequencing used immunoSEQ multiplex PCR; TCRdb keeps in-frame clones, though not all of them. The repertoire has tens of thousands of clones, over 85% of them found once; the top ten carry about 3.5%. The sample consisted of blood, taken from a patient who underwent chemoradiotherapy. The receptors here all came from a human donor with HPV-associated anogenital cancer.

This chain links TRBV30 with TRBJ2-5; TRBD2 aligns across 8 bases. Germline CDR1 is GTSNPN and CDR2 is SVGIG (reference sequence). V was pared by 3 bases and J by 7 bases, with 7 bases of the junction left unmatched. This CDR3 spans 13 amino acids. The CDR3 region is CAWSSSRGGTQYF. The CDR3 bases are TGTGCCTGGAGCTCTTCCCGGGGGGGGACCCAGTACTTC. Using reference TRBV30 and TRBJ2-5 for the parts outside the CDR3, the full variable domain is SQTIHQWPATLVQPVGSPLSLECTVEGTSNPNLYWYRQAAGRGLQLLFYSVGIGQISSEVPQNLSASRPQDRQFILSSKKLLLSDSGFYLCAWSSSRGGTQYFGPGTRLLVL.

This sequence joins TRBV12-2 and TRBJ1-5. TRBV12-2 is designated a pseudogene. The CDR3 is made up of 18 amino acids. Here the CDR3 reads CASRLPIKGRNSNQPQHF. CDR3 sequence (DNA): TGTGCAAGTCGCTTGCCGATAAAAGGCAGAAATAGCAATCAGCCCCAGCATTTT.

The chain joins TRBV4-1 to TRBJ2-1, with 7 bases lining up with TRBD1. The CDR3 contains 15 residues. Germline values: CDR1 MGHRA, CDR2 YSYEKL. V lost 3 bases and J lost 1; bases outside the gene matches: 3. CDR3 in DNA: TGCGCCAGCAGCCACCGACAGGGATCCTACAATGAGCAGTTCTTC. Amino acids: CASSHRQGSYNEQFF.